A selection of T cell receptor beta chains follows, all from one sample in a study of blood T cell repertoires in COVID-19. Generated by immunoSEQ multiplex PCR, the TCRdb table keeps only in-frame clones and is missing some. The sample contains around 220,000 clones, about 90% of which appear only once. Sequencing was carried out using peripheral blood. All receptors derive from a woman in her fifties or sixties with acute or convalescent COVID-19. Each CDR3 is given with its conserved first and last residue. D genes are given only for firm matches. Expanded clones are given a class, and other clones once, few, many or no size at all.

len: 13; j_gene: TRBJ1-4; v_gene: TRBV30; abundance: -; d_gene: -; CDR3nt: TGTGCCCTTGGAGGGGTGGGTAATGAAAAACTGTTTTTT; CDR3aa: CALGGVGNEKLFF
len: 12; j_gene: TRBJ1-1; v_gene: TRBV7-2; abundance: -; d_gene: -; CDR3nt: TGTGCCAGCAGCCCCCAGGGGCGGAGTGCTTTCTTT; CDR3aa: CASSPQGRSAFF
len: 14; j_gene: TRBJ1-1; v_gene: TRBV6-5; abundance: -; d_gene: TRBD1; CDR3nt: TGTGCCATTCCCGACCCGGACAGGGTTGGCTTCGGTTTCTTT; CDR3aa: CAIPDPDRVGFGFF
len: 14; j_gene: TRBJ2-2; v_gene: TRBV19; abundance: -; d_gene: TRBD2; CDR3nt: TGTGCCAGTAGGGTAGCGGGGGCCACCGGGGAGCTGTTTTTT; CDR3aa: CASRVAGATGELFF
len: 11; j_gene: TRBJ2-5; v_gene: TRBV7-9; abundance: -; d_gene: -; CDR3nt: TGTGCCAGAGAGTCCGGGGAGACCCAGTACTTC; CDR3aa: CARESGETQYF
len: 13; j_gene: TRBJ1-6; v_gene: TRBV27; abundance: -; d_gene: -; CDR3nt: TGTGCCAGCAGTTTATCGGGGGGATCACCCCTCCACTTT; CDR3aa: CASSLSGGSPLHF
len: 12; j_gene: TRBJ1-5; v_gene: TRBV12-3/TRBV12-4; abundance: -; d_gene: -; CDR3nt: TGTGCCAGCAGTAACAGGGACCAGCCCCAGCATTTT; CDR3aa: CASSNRDQPQHF
len: 14; j_gene: TRBJ1-6; v_gene: TRBV9; abundance: -; d_gene: -; CDR3nt: TGTGCCAGCAGCGTTCTCGGGGGTGAGTCACCCCTCCACTTT; CDR3aa: CASSVLGGESPLHF
len: 15; j_gene: TRBJ1-1; v_gene: TRBV30; abundance: -; d_gene: -; CDR3nt: TGTGCCTGGCGACCCCCTAGGGGAAGGAACACTGAAGCTTTCTTT; CDR3aa: CAWRPPRGRNTEAFF
len: 16; j_gene: TRBJ2-6; v_gene: TRBV21-1; abundance: few; d_gene: -; CDR3nt: TGTGCTCCTAAAGGGAGGGGGAGCTCTGGGGCCAACGTCCTGACTTTC; CDR3aa: CAPKGRGSSGANVLTF
len: 13; j_gene: TRBJ2-2; v_gene: TRBV12-3/TRBV12-4; abundance: once; d_gene: -; CDR3nt: TGTGCCAGCAGACCACAGGTTCCCGGGGAGCTGTTTTTT; CDR3aa: CASRPQVPGELFF
len: 13; j_gene: TRBJ2-7; v_gene: TRBV11-3; abundance: -; d_gene: TRBD1; CDR3nt: TGTGCCAGCAGCCGCAACTCACAGGGGTGGCAGTACTTC; CDR3aa: CASSRNSQGWQYF
len: 13; j_gene: TRBJ1-5; v_gene: TRBV18; abundance: -; d_gene: -; CDR3nt: TGTGCCAGCTCACCAACAGAGAATCAGCCCCAGCATTTT; CDR3aa: CASSPTENQPQHF
len: 16; j_gene: TRBJ2-5; v_gene: TRBV27; abundance: -; d_gene: TRBD2; CDR3nt: TGTGCCAGCAGTTTATTAGCGGGAAGGGGTAAAGAGACCCAGTACTTC; CDR3aa: CASSLLAGRGKETQYF
len: 13; j_gene: TRBJ1-2; v_gene: TRBV12-3/TRBV12-4; abundance: -; d_gene: -; CDR3nt: TGTGCCAGCAGTCTCACAGTTGGCTATGGCTACACCTTC; CDR3aa: CASSLTVGYGYTF
len: 17; j_gene: TRBJ2-5; v_gene: TRBV5-1; abundance: -; d_gene: -; CDR3nt: TGCGCCAGCAGCTGGGGAAACAGGGATAGGGTCCAAGAGACCCAGTACTTC; CDR3aa: CASSWGNRDRVQETQYF
len: 16; j_gene: TRBJ2-1; v_gene: TRBV9; abundance: few; d_gene: TRBD2; CDR3nt: TGTGCCAGCAGCCCTCTAGCGGGAGGGTGGTATAATGAGCAGTTCTTC; CDR3aa: CASSPLAGGWYNEQFF
len: 16; j_gene: TRBJ2-5; v_gene: TRBV24-1; abundance: -; d_gene: TRBD1; CDR3nt: TGTGCCACCAGTGATTCAGGACAGGCGTCAACGGAGACCCAGTACTTC; CDR3aa: CATSDSGQASTETQYF
len: 15; j_gene: TRBJ2-4; v_gene: TRBV7-2; abundance: -; d_gene: TRBD2; CDR3nt: TGTGCCAGCAGCTTCGGACTAGCGGGAGTGGGCATTCAGTACTTC; CDR3aa: CASSFGLAGVGIQYF
len: 11; j_gene: TRBJ2-7; v_gene: TRBV21-1; abundance: -; d_gene: -; CDR3nt: TGTGCCAGCAGGGACAGTAAGGAGCAGTACTTC; CDR3aa: CASRDSKEQYF
len: 15; j_gene: TRBJ2-5; v_gene: TRBV5-4; abundance: -; d_gene: TRBD2; CDR3nt: TGTGCCAGCAGTACTAGCGGGGGGGCCCCAGAGACCCAGTACTTC; CDR3aa: CASSTSGGAPETQYF
len: 14; j_gene: TRBJ2-5; v_gene: TRBV6-6; abundance: once; d_gene: TRBD2; CDR3nt: TGTGCCAGCACCGGACTAGCGGGAGTAGAGACCCAGTACTTC; CDR3aa: CASTGLAGVETQYF
len: 16; j_gene: TRBJ2-3; v_gene: TRBV6-2/TRBV6-3; abundance: -; d_gene: -; CDR3nt: TGTGCCAGCAGTTTCCGACAGAACCTCTTCACAGATACGCAGTATTTT; CDR3aa: CASSFRQNLFTDTQYF
len: 11; j_gene: TRBJ2-7; v_gene: TRBV6-2/TRBV6-3; abundance: -; d_gene: -; CDR3nt: TGTGCCAGCAGTTTAGTCTACGAGCAGTACTTC; CDR3aa: CASSLVYEQYF
len: 11; j_gene: TRBJ2-7; v_gene: TRBV29-1; abundance: -; d_gene: -; CDR3nt: TGCAGCGTCACCCGGTCCCACGAGCAGTACTTC; CDR3aa: CSVTRSHEQYF
len: 14; j_gene: TRBJ1-2; v_gene: TRBV6-5; abundance: -; d_gene: -; CDR3nt: TGTGCCAGCAGTCCGGTCCGGGCTAACTATGGCTACACCTTC; CDR3aa: CASSPVRANYGYTF
len: 16; j_gene: TRBJ1-1; v_gene: TRBV5-1; abundance: -; d_gene: -; CDR3nt: TGCGCCAGCAGCCCTTGGGGGGTGGGCCAGGGAACTGAAGCTTTCTTT; CDR3aa: CASSPWGVGQGTEAFF
len: 16; j_gene: TRBJ2-1; v_gene: TRBV7-2; abundance: -; d_gene: -; CDR3nt: TGTGCCAGCAGCTCCTCTCCCTGGGGCGGGGGCGTGGAGCAGTTCTTC; CDR3aa: CASSSSPWGGGVEQFF
len: 16; j_gene: TRBJ2-7; v_gene: TRBV29-1; abundance: once; d_gene: -; CDR3nt: TGCAGCGTTAGTCATTTACAGGGATTTGGGGGCTACGAGCAGTACTTC; CDR3aa: CSVSHLQGFGGYEQYF
len: 15; j_gene: TRBJ1-1; v_gene: TRBV19; abundance: once; d_gene: TRBD1; CDR3nt: TGTGCCAGTAGGTCAGGGGGCCGCATGAACACTGAAGCTTTCTTT; CDR3aa: CASRSGGRMNTEAFF
len: 14; j_gene: TRBJ2-5; v_gene: TRBV9; abundance: -; d_gene: TRBD2; CDR3nt: TGTGCCAGCAGCCCCAGCGGGAAACAAGAGACCCAGTACTTC; CDR3aa: CASSPSGKQETQYF
len: 16; j_gene: TRBJ2-3; v_gene: TRBV6-2/TRBV6-3; abundance: -; d_gene: TRBD2; CDR3nt: TGTGCCAGCAGTTACTGGGGCGGGGGGGCCAAGGATACGCAGTATTTT; CDR3aa: CASSYWGGGAKDTQYF
len: 16; j_gene: TRBJ1-6; v_gene: TRBV27; abundance: -; d_gene: TRBD1; CDR3nt: TGTGCCAGCAGTCCATGGGGACAGGGGATTAATTCACCCCTCCACTTT; CDR3aa: CASSPWGQGINSPLHF
len: 13; j_gene: TRBJ2-7; v_gene: TRBV3-1/TRBV3-2; abundance: -; d_gene: -; CDR3nt: TGTGCCAGCAGCCCCCTAGATTGTCAGGAGCAGTACTTC; CDR3aa: CASSPLDCQEQYF
len: 12; j_gene: TRBJ2-1; v_gene: TRBV7-8; abundance: -; d_gene: -; CDR3nt: TGTGCCAGCAGCTTAGCCGTCAATGAGCAGTTCTTC; CDR3aa: CASSLAVNEQFF
len: 14; j_gene: TRBJ1-3; v_gene: TRBV25-1; abundance: -; d_gene: -; CDR3nt: TGTGCCAGCAGTGAGCCAGGGTCTGGAAACACCATATATTTT; CDR3aa: CASSEPGSGNTIYF
len: 15; j_gene: TRBJ1-2; v_gene: TRBV6-5; abundance: -; d_gene: TRBD1; CDR3nt: TGTGCCAGCAGTTACTCGGTGACAGGGGTAAATGGCTACACCTTC; CDR3aa: CASSYSVTGVNGYTF
len: 15; j_gene: TRBJ2-7; v_gene: TRBV10-3; abundance: -; d_gene: TRBD2; CDR3nt: TGTGCCATCAGTGCTCGGACTAGCGGGATCGACGAGCAGTACTTC; CDR3aa: CAISARTSGIDEQYF
len: 14; j_gene: TRBJ1-2; v_gene: TRBV24-1; abundance: -; d_gene: -; CDR3nt: TGTGCCACCAGTGATACCGACAGGAGCTATGGCTACACCTTC; CDR3aa: CATSDTDRSYGYTF
len: 15; j_gene: TRBJ2-7; v_gene: TRBV4-2; abundance: few; d_gene: -; CDR3nt: TGTGCCAGCAGCCAAGATGGTGGGACTTTCTACGAGCAGTACTTC; CDR3aa: CASSQDGGTFYEQYF
len: 15; j_gene: TRBJ2-5; v_gene: TRBV6-2/TRBV6-3; abundance: -; d_gene: -; CDR3nt: TGTGCCAGCAGTTACGAAGGCCCCTCTAGTGGGACCCAGTACTTC; CDR3aa: CASSYEGPSSGTQYF
len: 14; j_gene: TRBJ2-5; v_gene: TRBV11-3; abundance: -; d_gene: -; CDR3nt: TGTGCCAGCAGCTTAGATCCGCAGCAAGAGACCCAGTACTTC; CDR3aa: CASSLDPQQETQYF
len: 15; j_gene: TRBJ1-1; v_gene: TRBV24-1; abundance: -; d_gene: -; CDR3nt: TGTGCCACCAGTGATCCCACTCTTGCAGGCGCTGAAGCTTTCTTT; CDR3aa: CATSDPTLAGAEAFF
len: 12; j_gene: TRBJ1-3; v_gene: TRBV30; abundance: -; d_gene: -; CDR3nt: TGTGCCTGGGATCTCTCTGGAAACACCATATATTTT; CDR3aa: CAWDLSGNTIYF
len: 15; j_gene: TRBJ2-2; v_gene: TRBV9; abundance: -; d_gene: -; CDR3nt: TGTGCCAGCAGCGGAAACGGGAAAAACACCGGGGAGCTGTTTTTT; CDR3aa: CASSGNGKNTGELFF
len: 16; j_gene: TRBJ2-3; v_gene: TRBV7-3; abundance: -; d_gene: TRBD2; CDR3nt: TGTGCCAGCAGCTTCGGACTAGCGGGGGGCACAGATACGCAGTATTTT; CDR3aa: CASSFGLAGGTDTQYF
len: 15; j_gene: TRBJ2-2; v_gene: TRBV9; abundance: -; d_gene: TRBD2; CDR3nt: TGTGCCAGCAGCGTAGACGGGGGGACGGCCGGGGAGCTGTTTTTT; CDR3aa: CASSVDGGTAGELFF
len: 15; j_gene: TRBJ1-5; v_gene: TRBV4-1; abundance: -; d_gene: -; CDR3nt: TGCGCCAGCAGCCAAGATGCAGGGAGCAATCAGCCCCAGCATTTT; CDR3aa: CASSQDAGSNQPQHF
len: 17; j_gene: TRBJ2-3; v_gene: TRBV9; abundance: -; d_gene: TRBD2; CDR3nt: TGTGCCAGCAGCGCTGGGCACGGGGGGGCGGACACAGATACGCAGTATTTT; CDR3aa: CASSAGHGGADTDTQYF
len: 15; j_gene: TRBJ2-7; v_gene: TRBV5-4; abundance: -; d_gene: -; CDR3nt: TGTGCCAGCAGCTCAGGGGGGAGCAGGGCCTACGAGCAGTACTTC; CDR3aa: CASSSGGSRAYEQYF
len: 16; j_gene: TRBJ1-6; v_gene: TRBV2; abundance: -; d_gene: -; CDR3nt: TGTGCCAGCAGTGAAACCAGTCGGGATTCGAATTCACCCCTCCACTTT; CDR3aa: CASSETSRDSNSPLHF
len: 15; j_gene: TRBJ2-7; v_gene: TRBV27; abundance: -; d_gene: TRBD1; CDR3nt: TGTGCCAGCAGTTTCGGACAGGGTTACGCCTACGAGCAGTACTTC; CDR3aa: CASSFGQGYAYEQYF